A single sample is the source of the 21 T cell receptor beta chains below, sequenced in a study of shared clonotypes between healthy human individuals (dated by TCRdb to 2019 to 2021). For the CD8 naive samples, CD45RO-negative cells were positively selected for CCR7, yielding a CD45RA+CCR7+ population from which TemRA cells were excluded. Receptors were amplified or captured by the immunoSEQ multiplex PCR assay. This immuneACCESS table, as held by TCRdb, lists in-frame sequences with V and J called but not all clones. Of the missing ones, under half trace to an unresolved V gene in checked studies; the others have no known cause. The sample has millions of clones on record, over 85% of them singletons. The leading ten clones occupy about 1.1% of the sample. Material for sequencing was naive CD8+ T cells sorted from blood. In light of the paper, this sample's cell subset or site label describes: CD45RA+CCR7+. These receptors all come from a man younger than 35 in good health.

The rearrangement uses TRBV11-2 and TRBJ2-7; no clear D gene. Germline V CDR1 and CDR2: SGHAT, FQNNGV. This CDR3 contains 12 residues. Here the CDR3 DNA reads TGTGGGAGTGCCTCCCTAACCTACGAGCAGTACTTC. Protein: CGSASLTYEQYF. The variable domain in full, with the rest retrieved from reference TRBV11-2 and TRBJ2-7, is EAGVAQSPRYKIIEKRQSVAFWCNPISGHATLYWYQQILGQGPKLLIQFQNNGVVDDSQLPKDRFSAERLKGVDSTLKIQPAKLEDSAVYLCGSASLTYEQYFGPGTRLTVT.

The chain uses TRBV28 and TRBJ2-5; 9 positions agree with TRBD2. The J segment lost 3 bases and the V segment lost 0 bases, leaving 8 bases of the junction unmatched. The CDR3 is made up of 17 amino acids. Germline V lookup: CDR1 MDHEN, CDR2 SYDVKM. The CDR3 DNA follows: TGTGCCAGCAGTTTATGGGTGAGCGGGGGGTTGGAAGAGACCCAGTACTTC. This gives the protein CASSLWVSGGLEETQYF.

The CDR3 loop reads CASSRSSLDSSKNIQYF. As DNA, the CDR3 is TGTGCCAGCAGCCGAAGTTCCCTTGACAGCTCCAAAAACATTCAGTACTTC. This chain links TRBV7-9 with TRBJ2-4, with a weak D call TRBD1 (5 bases). Per germline, CDR1 SEHNR and CDR2 FQNEAQ (reference sequence). This CDR3 comprises 17 residues. The V end was cut by 5 bases, the J end by 2 bases, with 19 bases between.

This rearrangement joins TRBV27 to TRBJ2-5; perhaps TRBD2 as D (7 bases). CDR1 is MNHEY, CDR2 SMNVEV, per germline (reference sequence). There are 14 residues in the CDR3. Trimming removed 2 bases from V and 1 base from J, with 8 bases in between. This CDR3 reads CASSLAGAQETQYF. The CDR3 coding sequence is TGTGCCAGCAGTTTAGCGGGGGCCCAAGAGACCCAGTACTTC.

On this clone: Other DNA sequences in this sample translate to the same CDR3. This sequence joins TRBV5-1 and TRBJ2-7; no reliable D call. Between the trimmed V and J ends, which lost 4 bases and 4 bases, there was a span of 6 bases. CDR1 SGHRS and CDR2 YFSETQ come from the germline V gene. The CDR3 is made up of 11 amino acids. CDR3 nucleotide sequence: TGCGCCAGCAGCAACACATACGAGCAGTACTTC. Translation: CASSNTYEQYF.

The chain recombines TRBV19 with TRBJ2-7; D gene uncertain. This CDR3 has 13 amino acids. Germline lookup yields CDR1 LNHDA and CDR2 SQIVND (reference sequence). V was clipped by 3 bases and J by 2 bases, with 8 bases between them. CDR3 region: CASSIGYAYEQYF. The CDR3 DNA sequence: TGTGCCAGTAGTATTGGGTACGCCTACGAGCAGTACTTC.

The rearrangement joins TRBV29-1 to TRBJ2-7; 10 bases agree with TRBD1. The CDR3 is 14 residues long. The germline V gene encodes CDR1 SQVTM and CDR2 ANQGSEA. J lost 5 bases, V lost 8 bases, and 12 bases had no gene match. CDR3 nucleotides: TGCAGCATGCTTACCGGGACAGGGGACAACGAGCAGTACTTC. Translating gives CSMLTGTGDNEQYF.

The chain joins TRBV11-2 to TRBJ2-2; D remains unclear. CDR1 and CDR2 (germline): SGHAT, FQNNGV. V was pared by 4 bases and J by 8 bases, with 8 bases between. The CDR3 spans 12 residues. The CDR3 DNA reads as TGTGCCAGCAGCTCGTGGCAGGGGGAGCTGTTTTTT. Protein sequence: CASSSWQGELFF.

This chain joins TRBV28 and TRBJ1-5; perhaps TRBD1 as D (5 bases). CDR1 and CDR2 (germline): MDHEN, SYDVKM. The CDR3 has 12 amino acids. This chain's CDR3 is CAVGGADQPQHF. The CDR3 bases are TGTGCTGTGGGCGGGGCGGATCAGCCCCAGCATTTT.

J is TRBJ1-1 and V is TRBV28; 7 bases align to TRBD1. Trimming took 4 bases from V and 4 from J; bases not matched to a gene: 9. The CDR3 sequence is 15 residues long. Germline V gene lookup returns CDR1 MDHEN and CDR2 SYDVKM. The CDR3 loop reads CASSSNIDRATEAFF. The CDR3 bases are TGTGCCAGCAGTTCCAACATCGACAGGGCCACTGAAGCTTTCTTT. Drawing the rest from reference TRBV28 and TRBJ1-1, the complete variable domain is DVKVTQSSRYLVKRTGEKVFLECVQDMDHENMFWYRQDPGLGLRLIYFSYDVKMKEKGDIPEGYSVSREKKERFSLILESASTNQTSMYLCASSSNIDRATEAFFGQGTRLTVV.

As for this clone: An end of the junction differs from the germline gene, which may be a read error. This CDR3 is also generated by other DNA sequences in the sample. The chain's CDR3 is CASSLGDYNEQFF. DNA of the CDR3: TGTGCTAGCAGCTTAGGAGATTACAATGAGCAGTTCTTC. The chain couples TRBV7-7 to TRBJ2-1; D gene uncertain. The CDR3 extends over 13 amino acids. Germline CDR1 reads SSHAT; CDR2 reads FNYEAQ (reference sequence).

This chain links TRBV5-6 with TRBJ2-7; 9 positions match TRBD2. Germline trimming cut 2 bases from V and 2 bases from J; bases unmatched to any gene: 2. CDR1 is SGHDT, CDR2 YYEEEE, per germline. CDR3 length equals 14 residues. The CDR3 spells CASSFASGAYEQYF. The CDR3 DNA reads TGTGCCAGCAGCTTCGCTAGCGGGGCCTACGAGCAGTACTTC.

The chain links TRBV7-9 to TRBJ1-3, with TRBD1 as a possible D gene (5 bases). Germline V gene sequence: CDR1 SEHNR, CDR2 FQNEAQ (reference sequence). The CDR3 covers 12 residues. The V and J ends lost 5 bases and 12 bases respectively, with 14 bases between them. The CDR3 region has the DNA TGTGCCAGCAGCCCTCGGGACCGAGACATATATTTT. It translates to CASSPRDRDIYF.

Remarks on this clone: Other DNA sequences within the sample encode an identical CDR3. The chain uses TRBV9 and TRBJ2-7, with D possibly TRBD2 on 7 matching bases. CDR1 and CDR2 from the germline V gene are SGDLS and YYNGEE. The CDR3 runs 15 residues. Trimming took 0 bases from V and 0 from J, leaving 10 bases between them. The CDR3 region is CASSVGAGASYEQYF. CDR3 nucleotide sequence: TGTGCCAGCAGCGTAGGGGCGGGGGCCTCCTACGAGCAGTACTTC.

The chain links TRBV7-2 to TRBJ2-7, with 11 bases matching TRBD2. The CDR3 contains 16 residues. The ends lost 6 bases at V and 6 bases at J; junction bases unmatched: 13. The V gene's germline CDR1 is SGHTA and CDR2 FQGNSA. The DNA for the CDR3 is TGTGCCAGCAGTCCCGGCTTAGCGGGGGGGCTTCGCGAGCAGTACTTC. Translation: CASSPGLAGGLREQYF.

Details on this clone: This CDR3 is also generated by other DNA sequences in the sample. The chain employs TRBV6-5 and TRBJ1-6; 9 nucleotides align to TRBD1. The CDR3 covers 15 residues. The V gene end was trimmed by 3 bases and the J gene end by 4 bases; junction bases not matched to a gene: 1. CDR1 is MNHEY and CDR2 is SVGAGI in the germline V gene. Here the CDR3 reads CASSYGQGYNSPLHF. The DNA for the CDR3 is TGTGCCAGCAGTTATGGACAGGGGTATAATTCACCCCTCCACTTT.

In this sample, this clone turned up once. The sample carries other DNA sequences with the same CDR3. The V call is TRBV6-5, the J call TRBJ2-7; D remains unclear. Germline lookup yields CDR1 MNHEY and CDR2 SVGAGI. The CDR3 covers 13 residues. V was shortened by 3 bases and J by 1 base, with 7 bases between the two germline ends. The DNA for the CDR3 is TGTGCCAGCAGTTATGGTCTTTCCTACGAGCAGTACTTC. As protein: CASSYGLSYEQYF.

As regards this clone: The same CDR3 is also encoded by other DNA sequences in this sample. V and J are TRBV9 and TRBJ2-1; D is undetermined. V lost 3 bases and J lost 6, with 1 base in between. This CDR3 has 10 amino acids. Germline V lookup: CDR1 SGDLS, CDR2 YYNGEE. CDR3 region: CASSGNEQFF. The CDR3 DNA sequence: TGTGCCAGCAGCGGCAATGAGCAGTTCTTC.

This clone has just one count. The sample contains more than one DNA sequence encoding this CDR3. This chain links TRBV5-4 with TRBJ2-7; TRBD1 aligns across 7 bases. This CDR3 has 14 residues. V was clipped by 4 bases and J by 0 bases; unmatched bases: 4. CDR1 SGHNT and CDR2 YYREEE come from the germline V gene (reference sequence). Here the CDR3 reads CASSQDRSSYEQYF. In nucleotides, the CDR3 is TGTGCCAGCAGCCAGGACAGGAGCTCCTACGAGCAGTACTTC.

The chain joins TRBV6-1 to TRBJ2-7; 8 nucleotides agree with TRBD2. After removal of 11 bases from V and 4 bases from J, the junction contained 13 bases not matched to a gene. Germline CDR1 MNHNS, CDR2 SASEGT. There are 14 residues in the CDR3. Here the CDR3 reads CAATWRGERYEQYF. CDR3 sequence (DNA): TGTGCCGCCACTTGGCGGGGGGAGAGGTACGAGCAGTACTTC.

As regards this clone: It may be a read error: a sequence one base away is much more abundant. V usage is TRBV30 and J usage is TRBJ1-5, with D hard to call. The CDR3 is 12 residues long. In germline, CDR1 is GTSNPN, CDR2 SVGIG (reference sequence). The CDR3 region is CAWSVLNRPQHF. The CDR3 nucleotides are TGTGCCTGGAGTGTCCTCAATCGGCCCCAGCATTTT.